This T cell receptor beta chain was profiled in a study of blood T cell repertoires in COVID-19. Repertoires were generated with immunoSEQ multiplex PCR, while TCRdb's copy carries only in-frame clones and drops some. Counted here are fewer than 200,000 clones, about 85% occurring once; the ten biggest clones make up 20% to 25%. CDR1 and CDR2 (germline): DFQATT, SNEGSKA (reference sequence). V shed 5 bases and J 7 bases; nucleotides not matched to a gene: 4. The CDR3 consists of 11 residues. Sequenced material: peripheral blood. The TCR was taken from a man aged 55 to 70 with active or convalescent COVID-19. The chain joins TRBV20-1 to TRBJ1-2, with 7 bases identical to TRBD1. CDR3 sequence (DNA): TGCAGTGCTTCAGGGGGTCGTGGCTACACCTTC. As protein: CSASGGRGYTF.